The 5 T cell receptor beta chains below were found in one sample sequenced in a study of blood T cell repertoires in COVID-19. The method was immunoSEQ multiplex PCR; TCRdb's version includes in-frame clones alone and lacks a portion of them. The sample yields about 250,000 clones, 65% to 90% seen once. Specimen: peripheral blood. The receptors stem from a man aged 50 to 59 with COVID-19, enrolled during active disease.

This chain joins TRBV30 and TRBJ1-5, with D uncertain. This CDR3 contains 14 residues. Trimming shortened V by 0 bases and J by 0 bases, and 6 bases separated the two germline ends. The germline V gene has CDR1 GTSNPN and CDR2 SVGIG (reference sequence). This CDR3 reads CAWSVLPSNQPQHF. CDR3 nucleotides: TGTGCCTGGAGTGTACTGCCTAGCAATCAGCCCCAGCATTTT.

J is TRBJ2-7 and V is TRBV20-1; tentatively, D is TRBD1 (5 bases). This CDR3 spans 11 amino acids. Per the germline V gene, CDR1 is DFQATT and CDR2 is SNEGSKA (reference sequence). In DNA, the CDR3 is TGCAGCCAGGGATTCCTCTACGAGCAGTACTTC. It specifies CSQGFLYEQYF.

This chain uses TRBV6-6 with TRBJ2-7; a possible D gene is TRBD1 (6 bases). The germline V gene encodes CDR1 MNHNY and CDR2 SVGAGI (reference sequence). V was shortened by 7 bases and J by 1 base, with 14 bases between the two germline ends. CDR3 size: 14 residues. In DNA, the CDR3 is TGTGCCAGCATTCCTAAACAGGGATCCTACGAGCAGTACTTC. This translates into CASIPKQGSYEQYF.

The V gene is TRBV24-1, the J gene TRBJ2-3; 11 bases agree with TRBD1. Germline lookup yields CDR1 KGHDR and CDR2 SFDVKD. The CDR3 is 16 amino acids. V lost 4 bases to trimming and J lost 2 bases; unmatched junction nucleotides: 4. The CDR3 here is CATSEPGQGATDTQYF. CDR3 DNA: TGTGCCACCAGTGAACCAGGACAGGGGGCCACAGATACGCAGTATTTT.

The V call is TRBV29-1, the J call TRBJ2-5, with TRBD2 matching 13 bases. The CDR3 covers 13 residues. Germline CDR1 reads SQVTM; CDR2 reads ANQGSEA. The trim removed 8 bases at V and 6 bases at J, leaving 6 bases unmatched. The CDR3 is CSTGTSGVQTQYF. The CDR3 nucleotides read TGCAGCACTGGGACTAGCGGGGTACAGACCCAGTACTTC.